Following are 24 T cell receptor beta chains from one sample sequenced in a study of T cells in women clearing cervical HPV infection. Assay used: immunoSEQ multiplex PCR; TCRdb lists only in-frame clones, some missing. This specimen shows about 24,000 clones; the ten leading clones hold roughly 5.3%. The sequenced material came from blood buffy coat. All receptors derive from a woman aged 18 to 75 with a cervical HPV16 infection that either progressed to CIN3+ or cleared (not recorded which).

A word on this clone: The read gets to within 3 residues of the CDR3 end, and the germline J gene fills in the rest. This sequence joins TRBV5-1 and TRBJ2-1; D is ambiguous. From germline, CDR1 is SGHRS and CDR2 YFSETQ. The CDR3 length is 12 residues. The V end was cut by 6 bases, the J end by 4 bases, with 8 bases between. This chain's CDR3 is CASKAKYNEQFF. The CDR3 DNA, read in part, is TGCGCCAGCAAGGCAAAGTACAATGAG.

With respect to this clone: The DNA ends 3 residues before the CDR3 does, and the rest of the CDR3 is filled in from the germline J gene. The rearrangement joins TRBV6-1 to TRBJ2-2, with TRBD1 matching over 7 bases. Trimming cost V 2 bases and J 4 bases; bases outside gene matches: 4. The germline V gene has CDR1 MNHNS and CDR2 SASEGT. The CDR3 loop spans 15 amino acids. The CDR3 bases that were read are TGTGCCAGCAGTGAAACAGGGGCGAGCACCGGGGAG. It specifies CASSETGASTGE. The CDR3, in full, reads CASSETGASTGELFF.

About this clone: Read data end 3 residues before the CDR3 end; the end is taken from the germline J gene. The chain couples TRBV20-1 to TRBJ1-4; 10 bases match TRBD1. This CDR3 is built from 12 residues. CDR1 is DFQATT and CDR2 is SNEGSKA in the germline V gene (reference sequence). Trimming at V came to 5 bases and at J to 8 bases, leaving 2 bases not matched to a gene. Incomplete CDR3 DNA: TGCAGTGCTGCGGGACAGGGGGAAAAA. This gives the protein CSAAGQGEK. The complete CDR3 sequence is CSAAGQGEKLFF.

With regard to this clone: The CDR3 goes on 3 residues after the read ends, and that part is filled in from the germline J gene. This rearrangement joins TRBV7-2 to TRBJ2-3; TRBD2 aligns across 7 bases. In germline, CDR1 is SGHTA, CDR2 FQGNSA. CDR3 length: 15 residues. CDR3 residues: CASSPRTREWETQYF. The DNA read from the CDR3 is TGTGCCAGCAGCCCCCGGACTAGGGAGTGGGAGACG.

CDR3 DNA (partial): TGTGCCTGGAGTGTGGTAGGGGCATACACAGATACG. Protein: CAWSVVGAYTDT. From start to end, the CDR3 is CAWSVVGAYTDTQYF. This chain connects TRBV30 to TRBJ2-3; the D gene is possibly TRBD1 (5 bases). The CDR3 is cut off 3 residues early in the read; its end comes from the germline J gene. The V gene's germline CDR1 is GTSNPN and CDR2 SVGIG (reference sequence). V lost 0 bases to trimming and J lost 2 bases, with 12 bases between them. CDR3 length equals 15 residues.

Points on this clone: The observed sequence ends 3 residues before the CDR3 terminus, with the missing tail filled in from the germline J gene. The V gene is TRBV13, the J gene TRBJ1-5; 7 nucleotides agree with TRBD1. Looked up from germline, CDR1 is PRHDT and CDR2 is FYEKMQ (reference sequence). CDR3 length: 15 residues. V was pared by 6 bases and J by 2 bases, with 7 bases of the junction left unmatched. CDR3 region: CASRIDRACNQPQHF. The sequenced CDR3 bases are TGTGCCAGCAGGATAGACAGGGCCTGCAATCAGCCC.

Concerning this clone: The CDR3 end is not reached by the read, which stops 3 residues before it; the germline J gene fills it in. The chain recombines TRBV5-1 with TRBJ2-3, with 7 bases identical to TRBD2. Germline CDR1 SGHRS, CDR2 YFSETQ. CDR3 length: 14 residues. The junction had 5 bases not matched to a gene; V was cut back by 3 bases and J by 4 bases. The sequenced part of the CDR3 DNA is TGCGCCAGCAGCTCAAGACTAGCCCCAGATACG. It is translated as CASSSRLAPDT. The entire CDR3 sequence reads CASSSRLAPDTQYF.

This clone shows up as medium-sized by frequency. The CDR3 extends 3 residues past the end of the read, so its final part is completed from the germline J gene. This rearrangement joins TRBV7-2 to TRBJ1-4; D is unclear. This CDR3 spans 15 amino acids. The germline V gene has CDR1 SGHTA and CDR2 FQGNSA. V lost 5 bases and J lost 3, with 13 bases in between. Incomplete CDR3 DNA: TGTGCCAGCAGCCGCCGCACGTTAGCTAATGAAAAA. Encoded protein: CASSRRTLANEK. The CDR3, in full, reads CASSRRTLANEKLFF. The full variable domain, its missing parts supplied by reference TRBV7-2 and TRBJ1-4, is GAGVSQSPSNKVTEKGKDVELRCDPISGHTALYWYRQSLGQGLEFLIYFQGNSAPDKSGLPSDRFSAERTGGSVSTLTIQRTQQEDSAVYLCASSRRTLANEKLFFGSGTQLSVL.

The covered CDR3 bases are TGTGCCACCAGCTCCCGACAGGCGGCAGAGACC. This codes for CATSSRQAAET. The full-length CDR3 reads as CATSSRQAAETQYF. This chain links TRBV15 with TRBJ2-5, with D possibly being TRBD1 (6 bases). From the germline J gene comes the end of the CDR3, since the read stops 3 residues before it. CDR1 is LNHNV, CDR2 YYDKDF, per germline (reference sequence). This CDR3 is 14 amino acids long. Trimming left V 5 bases short and J 4 bases short, with 14 bases between. Full variable domain (missing parts from reference TRBV15 and TRBJ2-5): DAMVIQNPRYQVTQFGKPVTLSCSQTLNHNVMYWYQQKSSQAPKLLFHYYDKDFNNEADTPDNFQSRRPNTSFCFLDIRSPGLGDTAMYLCATSSRQAAETQYFGPGTRLLVL.

The CDR3 loop reads CASAWTGVGQPQHF. Partial CDR3 DNA: TGTGCCAGCGCATGGACAGGGGTCGGTCAGCCC. V and J are TRBV2 and TRBJ1-5, with 9 nucleotides matching TRBD1. The read is 3 residues too short to cover the CDR3 end, so that end is filled in from the germline J gene. With V trimmed by 8 bases and J by 6 bases, 8 bases remained unmatched. The CDR3 length is 14 residues. The germline CDR1 and CDR2 sequences are SNHLY and FYNNEI.

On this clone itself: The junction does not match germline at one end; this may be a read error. Incomplete CDR3 DNA: TGTGCTAGCAGCTTAAACAGGGCCACTGAA. Its protein product is CASSLNRATE. In full, the CDR3 is CASSLNRATEAFF. The chain recombines TRBV7-7 with TRBJ1-1, with D maybe TRBD1 (6 bases). The read terminates 3 residues ahead of where the CDR3 ends, so the germline J gene completes it. CDR1 and CDR2 (germline): SSHAT, FNYEAQ (reference sequence). The CDR3 is 13 amino acids.

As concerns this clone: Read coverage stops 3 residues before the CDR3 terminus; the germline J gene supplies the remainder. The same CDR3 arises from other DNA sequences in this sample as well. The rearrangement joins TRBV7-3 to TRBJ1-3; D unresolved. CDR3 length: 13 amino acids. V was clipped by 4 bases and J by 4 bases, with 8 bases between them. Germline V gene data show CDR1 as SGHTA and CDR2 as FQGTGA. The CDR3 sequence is CASSSETGNTIYF. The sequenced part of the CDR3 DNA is TGTGCCAGCAGCTCCGAGACAGGAAACACC.

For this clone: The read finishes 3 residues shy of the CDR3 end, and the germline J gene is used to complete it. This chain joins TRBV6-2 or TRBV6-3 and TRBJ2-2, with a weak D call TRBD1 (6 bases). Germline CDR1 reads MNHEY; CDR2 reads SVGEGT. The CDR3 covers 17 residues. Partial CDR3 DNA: TGTGCCAGCAGTCCCACGACAGGAACCTCTGGGGCCAACGTG. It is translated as CASSPTTGTSGANV. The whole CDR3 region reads CASSPTTGTSGANVLFF.

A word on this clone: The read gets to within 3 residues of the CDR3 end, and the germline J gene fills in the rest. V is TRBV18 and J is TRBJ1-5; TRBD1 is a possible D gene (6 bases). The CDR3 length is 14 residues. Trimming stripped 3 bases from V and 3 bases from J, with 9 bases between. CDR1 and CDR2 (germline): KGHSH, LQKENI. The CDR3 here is CASSPDSHNQPQHF. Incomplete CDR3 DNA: TGTGCCAGCTCACCGGACAGCCACAATCAGCCC.

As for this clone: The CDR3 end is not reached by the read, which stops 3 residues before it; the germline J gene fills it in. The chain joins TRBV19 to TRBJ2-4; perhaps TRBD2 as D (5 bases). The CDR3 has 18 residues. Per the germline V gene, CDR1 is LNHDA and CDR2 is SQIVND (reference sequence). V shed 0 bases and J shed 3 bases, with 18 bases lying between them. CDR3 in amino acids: CASSIDLSGGPYKNIQYF. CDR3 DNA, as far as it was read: TGTGCCAGTAGTATAGATCTTTCAGGCGGGCCATACAAAAACATT.

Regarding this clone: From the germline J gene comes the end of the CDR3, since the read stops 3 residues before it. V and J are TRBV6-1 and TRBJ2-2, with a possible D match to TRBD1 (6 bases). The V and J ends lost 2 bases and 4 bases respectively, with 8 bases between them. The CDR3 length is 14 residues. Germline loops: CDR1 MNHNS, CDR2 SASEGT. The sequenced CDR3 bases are TGTGCCAGCAGTGAAAACAGGGCCACCGGGGAG. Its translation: CASSENRATGE. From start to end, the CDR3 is CASSENRATGELFF.

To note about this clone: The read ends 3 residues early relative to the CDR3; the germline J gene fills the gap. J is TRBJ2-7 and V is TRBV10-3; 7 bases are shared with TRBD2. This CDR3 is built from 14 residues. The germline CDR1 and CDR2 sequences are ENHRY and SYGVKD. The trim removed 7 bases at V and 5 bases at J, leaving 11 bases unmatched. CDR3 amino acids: CAIKRGIVVDEQYF. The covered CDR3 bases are TGTGCCATCAAGCGGGGAATAGTCGTGGACGAG.

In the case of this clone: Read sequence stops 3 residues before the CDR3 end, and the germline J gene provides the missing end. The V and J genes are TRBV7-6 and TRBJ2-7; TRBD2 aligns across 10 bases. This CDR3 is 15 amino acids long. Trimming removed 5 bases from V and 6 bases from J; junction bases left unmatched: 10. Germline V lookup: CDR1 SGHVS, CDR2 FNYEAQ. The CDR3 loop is CASSQGLAGVSEQYF. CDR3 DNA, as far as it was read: TGTGCCAGCAGCCAGGGCCTAGCGGGAGTCTCCGAG.

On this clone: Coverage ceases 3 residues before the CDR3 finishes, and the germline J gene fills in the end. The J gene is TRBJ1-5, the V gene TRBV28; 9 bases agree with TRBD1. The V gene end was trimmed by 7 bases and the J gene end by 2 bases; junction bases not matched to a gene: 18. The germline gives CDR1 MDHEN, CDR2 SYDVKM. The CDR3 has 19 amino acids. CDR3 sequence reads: CASKVRGTGKGFRNQPQHF. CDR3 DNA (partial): TGTGCCAGCAAAGTGCGCGGGACAGGGAAGGGGTTTCGCAATCAGCCC.

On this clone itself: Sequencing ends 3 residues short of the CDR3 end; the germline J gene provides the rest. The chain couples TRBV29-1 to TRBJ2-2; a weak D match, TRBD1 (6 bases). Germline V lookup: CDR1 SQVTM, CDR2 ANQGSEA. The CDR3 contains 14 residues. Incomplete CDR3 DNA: TGCAGCGTTGCTAAACAGGGAACTAATGAAAAG. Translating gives CSVAKQGTNEK. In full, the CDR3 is CSVAKQGTNEKLFF.

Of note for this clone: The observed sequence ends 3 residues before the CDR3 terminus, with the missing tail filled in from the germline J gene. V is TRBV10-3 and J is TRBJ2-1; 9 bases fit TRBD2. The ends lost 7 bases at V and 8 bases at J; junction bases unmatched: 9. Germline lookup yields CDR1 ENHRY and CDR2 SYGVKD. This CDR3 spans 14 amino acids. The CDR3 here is CAIKEAGGRDEQFF. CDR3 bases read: TGTGCCATCAAGGAGGCGGGGGGGCGAGATGAG.

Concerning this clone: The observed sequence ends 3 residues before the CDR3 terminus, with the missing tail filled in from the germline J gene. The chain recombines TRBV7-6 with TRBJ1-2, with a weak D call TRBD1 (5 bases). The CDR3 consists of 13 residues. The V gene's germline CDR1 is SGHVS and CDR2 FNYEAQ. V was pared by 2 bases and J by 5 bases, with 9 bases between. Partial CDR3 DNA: TGTGCCAGCAGCTTACAGGGCCGATATGGC. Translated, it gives CASSLQGRYG. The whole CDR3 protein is CASSLQGRYGYTF.

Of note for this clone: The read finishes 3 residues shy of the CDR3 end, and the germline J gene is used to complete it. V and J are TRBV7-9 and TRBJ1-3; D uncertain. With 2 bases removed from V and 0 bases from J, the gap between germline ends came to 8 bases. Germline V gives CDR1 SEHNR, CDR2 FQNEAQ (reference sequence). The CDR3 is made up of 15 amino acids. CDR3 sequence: CASSLLATSGNTIYF. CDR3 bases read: TGTGCCAGCAGCTTACTGGCCACCTCTGGAAACACC. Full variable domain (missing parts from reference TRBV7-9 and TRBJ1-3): DTGVSQNPRHKITKRGQNVTFRCDPISEHNRLYWYRQTLGQGPEFLTYFQNEAQLEKSRLLSDRFSAERPKGSFSTLEIQRTEQGDSAMYLCASSLLATSGNTIYFGEGSWLTVV.

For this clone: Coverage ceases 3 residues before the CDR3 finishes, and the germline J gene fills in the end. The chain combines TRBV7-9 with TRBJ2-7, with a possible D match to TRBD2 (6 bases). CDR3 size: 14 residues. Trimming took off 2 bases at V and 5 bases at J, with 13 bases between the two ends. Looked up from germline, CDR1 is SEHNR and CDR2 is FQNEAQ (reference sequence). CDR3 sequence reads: CASSLMGGSHEQYF. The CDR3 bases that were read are TGTGCCAGCAGCTTAATGGGGGGATCCCACGAG.